The T cell receptor beta chain under discussion was sequenced for a study of CD8+CD57+ T cells in acquired aplastic anemia. Across the whole study: Across the sorted CD4+ and CD8+ cells, DNA amounts averaged around 3.2 ug. Study-level findings and limits: Patient and control CD8+ Simpson's diversity was not significantly different. Patients and controls had in common around 29 CD8+ CDR3 sequences.

This clonotype was picked up a small number of times. The antigen remains unidentified. Profiling of TCR beta VDJ combinations and CDR3 sequences used genomic DNA as template. MiXCR, applied by TCRdb to the reads, yields one record per CDR3 protein. The sample consists of under 200,000 distinct CDR3 sequences, 70% to 75% of them appearing once. V shed 7 bases, J shed 3 bases, and the junction held 2 bases outside the gene matches. CDR3 length: 13 amino acids. Sequenced patients had shown CD8+CD57+ cell expansion by flow cytometry. Every patient had severe acquired aplastic anemia. The V call is TRBV12-3 or TRBV12-4, the J call TRBJ2-5, with 10 bases lining up with TRBD1. This TCR derives from a human donor with aplastic anemia. Sequenced material: sorted CD4+, CD8+, or CD8+CD57+ T cells (not recorded which) from PBMCs. The CDR3 is CASTGTGEETQYF. Here the CDR3 DNA reads TGTGCCAGCACCGGGACAGGGGAAGAGACCCAGTACTTC.